The 21 T cell receptor beta chains listed next were all sequenced from one sample in a study of blood T cells in healthy people across ages. The second PCR ran roughly 6 to 11 cycles with a sample-barcoded 5' primer and J-beta primers. TCRdb re-called the 5' RACE reads with MiXCR, one entry per CDR3 protein. This table holds roughly 1.6 million distinct CDR3 sequences, roughly 30% found once. The sequencing input was blood. The receptor source for this set is a woman in her 30s in good health.

This clonotype has only a few counts. The rearrangement links TRBV20-1 to TRBJ1-4, with TRBD1 as a possible D gene (5 bases). CDR1 DFQATT and CDR2 SNEGSKA come from the germline V gene (reference sequence). Trimming took 5 bases from V and 10 from J, leaving 14 bases between them. The CDR3 is 12 amino acids. Here the CDR3 reads CSADMPGGKLFF. The CDR3 coding sequence is TGCAGTGCTGACATGCCCGGGGGAAAACTGTTTTTT.

The rearrangement joins TRBV7-9 to TRBJ1-4; TRBD1 matches 8 bases. Germline CDR1 reads SEHNR; CDR2 reads FQNEAQ (reference sequence). The J segment lost 3 bases and the V segment lost 5 bases, leaving 14 bases of the junction unmatched. CDR3 length: 18 residues. As DNA, the CDR3 is TGTGCCAGCAGCCAAAGACCTACAGGGGGAAGGGCTAATGAAAAACTGTTTTTT. Translation gives CASSQRPTGGRANEKLFF.

There are a few counts of this clonotype. J is TRBJ2-1 and V is TRBV7-6; D is tentatively TRBD1 or TRBD2 (5 bases each). With 7 bases removed from V and 0 bases from J, the gap between germline ends came to 22 bases. The CDR3 has 18 residues. Germline assignment: CDR1 SGHVS and CDR2 FNYEAQ. The CDR3 nucleotides read TGTGCCAGCATGCCCGGGCCCCGGGACCCAAGCTCCTACAATGAGCAGTTCTTC. Its translation is CASMPGPRDPSSYNEQFF. The whole variable domain, remainder taken from reference TRBV7-6 and TRBJ2-1, is GAGVSQSPRYKVTKRGQDVALRCDPISGHVSLYWYRQALGQGPEFLTYFNYEAQQDKSGLPNDRFSAERPEGSISTLTIQRTEQRDSAMYRCASMPGPRDPSSYNEQFFGPGTRLTVL.

The chain is built from TRBV4-2 and TRBJ1-2; unclear D gene. The CDR3 contains 12 residues. Germline values: CDR1 LGHNA, CDR2 YNFKEQ. The V gene lost 0 bases and the J gene lost 7 bases, with 6 bases spanning the gap. The chain's CDR3 is CASSQEKGGYTF. CDR3 in DNA: TGTGCCAGCAGCCAAGAGAAGGGTGGCTACACCTTC.

The chain joins TRBV20-1 to TRBJ2-3; tentative D call: TRBD2 (7 bases). The V and J ends lost 3 bases and 6 bases respectively, with 13 bases between them. CDR1 and CDR2 (germline): DFQATT, SNEGSKA (reference sequence). The length of the CDR3 is 13 residues. CDR3: CSASWGGADTQYF. The DNA for the CDR3 is TGCAGTGCTAGTTGGGGGGGGGCGGATACGCAGTATTTT.

The rearrangement joins TRBV20-1 to TRBJ1-2, with 7 nucleotides matching TRBD1. The CDR3 sequence is 13 residues long. Germline CDR1 is DFQATT and CDR2 is SNEGSKA (reference sequence). The ends lost 3 bases at V and 3 bases at J; junction bases unmatched: 4. This CDR3 reads CSASKGTDYGYTF. The CDR3 bases are TGCAGTGCTAGTAAAGGGACAGACTATGGCTACACCTTC.

This clonotype showed up many times. V is TRBV6-6 and J is TRBJ2-7, with TRBD2 identical over 8 bases. With V trimmed by 8 bases and J by 7 bases, 13 bases remained unmatched. The CDR3 consists of 14 residues. Germline assignment: CDR1 MNHNY and CDR2 SVGAGI (reference sequence). DNA for the CDR3: TGTGCCAGCCGCTCTCACGGGGGGGCGGAGGAGCAGTACTTC. Translated: CASRSHGGAEEQYF.

The chain employs TRBV7-6 and TRBJ1-1; D is perhaps TRBD1 (6 bases). This CDR3 comprises 13 residues. The V end lost 8 bases, the J end lost 5 bases, and 15 bases lay between the germline ends. Germline lookup yields CDR1 SGHVS and CDR2 FNYEAQ. The CDR3 sequence is CASSAGALTEAFF. The CDR3 coding sequence is TGTGCCAGCTCGGCAGGGGCCTTAACTGAAGCTTTCTTT.

V gene TRBV18 combines with J gene TRBJ2-1; 8 bases agree with TRBD1. This CDR3 has 14 residues. Germline V gene sequence: CDR1 KGHSH, CDR2 LQKENI. J lost 6 bases, V lost 6 bases, and 7 bases had no gene match. The CDR3: CASSAQGATNEQFF. In DNA form, the CDR3 reads TGTGCCAGCTCGGCCCAGGGGGCGACCAATGAGCAGTTCTTC.

This chain connects TRBV6-2 or TRBV6-3 to TRBJ2-1, with D possibly matching TRBD1 (6 bases). Trimming shortened V by 1 base and J by 6 bases, and 13 bases separated the two germline ends. Germline V gene lookup returns CDR1 MNHEY and CDR2 SVGEGT. CDR3 size: 15 residues. CDR3 amino acids: CASSYFRTAGNEQFF. CDR3 bases: TGTGCCAGCAGTTACTTTCGGACAGCTGGCAATGAGCAGTTCTTC.

This chain uses TRBV15 with TRBJ2-3, with 12 positions matching TRBD2. CDR1 is LNHNV and CDR2 is YYDKDF in the germline V gene (reference sequence). V lost 4 bases to trimming and J lost 0 bases; unmatched junction nucleotides: 2. There are 16 residues in the CDR3. CDR3 bases: TGTGCCACCAGCATAGGGACTAGCGGGAGCACAGATACGCAGTATTTT. This sequence encodes CATSIGTSGSTDTQYF.

The CDR3 DNA is TGTGCCACTAAGAGACATTTCAGTTCCCAAGAGACCCAGTACTTC. It encodes CATKRHFSSQETQYF. The V gene is TRBV11-2, the J gene TRBJ2-4; D gene unclear. The J call could be wrong; TRBJ2-5 is a better fit for the DNA end. CDR1 SGHAT and CDR2 FQNNGV come from the germline V gene. This CDR3 is 15 amino acids long.

V is TRBV7-2 and J is TRBJ2-1, with 10 bases that match TRBD2. Trimming removed 7 bases from V and 0 bases from J; junction bases left unmatched: 9. The CDR3 runs 17 residues. In germline, CDR1 is SGHTA, CDR2 FQGNSA. CDR3 region: CASITRTSGFSYNEQFF. The CDR3 bases are TGTGCCAGCATTACCAGGACTAGCGGTTTCTCCTACAATGAGCAGTTCTTC. The full variable domain, its missing parts supplied by reference TRBV7-2 and TRBJ2-1, is GAGVSQSPSNKVTEKGKDVELRCDPISGHTALYWYRQSLGQGLEFLIYFQGNSAPDKSGLPSDRFSAERTGGSVSTLTIQRTQQEDSAVYLCASITRTSGFSYNEQFFGPGTRLTVL.

This clonotype was recorded only once. This chain connects TRBV4-2 to TRBJ1-3; perhaps TRBD1 as D (5 bases). The V gene's germline CDR1 is LGHNA and CDR2 YNFKEQ. This CDR3 is 15 amino acids long. The germline V and J ends were trimmed by 4 bases and 2 bases, with 12 bases remaining between them. CDR3 in amino acids: CASSPRAGTGNTIYF. CDR3 bases: TGTGCCAGCAGCCCACGGGCAGGGACTGGAAACACCATATATTTT.

This clonotype appeared a few times. This chain uses TRBV29-1 with TRBJ1-1, with 7 bases fitting TRBD1. CDR3 size: 13 residues. The trim removed 4 bases at V and 2 bases at J, leaving 4 bases unmatched. Germline V gene lookup returns CDR1 SQVTM and CDR2 ANQGSEA. The CDR3 DNA follows: TGCAGCGTTGCCGACAGGGCTAACACTGAAGCTTTCTTT. Encoded protein: CSVADRANTEAFF.

This clonotype was picked up a small number of times. The genes are TRBV20-1 and TRBJ2-1, with TRBD2 identical over 8 bases. J was trimmed by 1 base and V by 6 bases; bases with no gene match: 11. The length of the CDR3 is 16 residues. CDR1 is DFQATT and CDR2 is SNEGSKA in the germline V gene (reference sequence). Here the CDR3 reads CSAGTSLYKSYNEQFF. In DNA form, the CDR3 reads TGCAGTGCGGGGACTAGTCTCTATAAATCCTACAATGAGCAGTTCTTC.

The rearrangement joins TRBV7-3 to TRBJ2-6; 7 nucleotides match TRBD2. Germline assignment: CDR1 SGHTA and CDR2 FQGTGA. There are 16 residues in the CDR3. Trimming removed 5 bases from V and 2 bases from J; junction bases left unmatched: 6. In nucleotides, the CDR3 is TGTGCCAGCAGCACCATGGGGGGGACTGGGGCCAACGTCCTGACTTTC. Encoded protein: CASSTMGGTGANVLTF. Based on the CDR3 plus reference TRBV7-3 and TRBJ2-6, the full variable domain is GAGVSQTPSNKVTEKGKYVELRCDPISGHTALYWYRQSLGQGPEFLIYFQGTGAADDSGLPNDRFFAVRPEGSVSTLKIQRTERGDSAVYLCASSTMGGTGANVLTFGAGSRLTVL.

This clonotype was detected only a few times. One junction end does not reproduce the germline sequence, and a read error may be involved. This chain links TRBV29-1 with TRBJ1-2; D remains unclear. This CDR3 spans 14 amino acids. Germline CDR1 SQVTM, CDR2 ANQGSEA. The CDR3: CSVQDREGIYGYTF. For the CDR3, the DNA is TGCAGCGTCCAGGACCGCGAGGGCATCTATGGATACACCTTC.

This rearrangement joins TRBV28 to TRBJ1-1; the D gene is possibly TRBD1 (6 bases). V lost 10 bases and J lost 1, with 13 bases in between. The CDR3 is 13 amino acids. Germline loops: CDR1 MDHEN, CDR2 SYDVKM. The CDR3 DNA reads as TGTGCCACCCTAGGACAGCCGAACACTGAAGCTTTCTTT. Translating gives CATLGQPNTEAFF.

The CDR3 DNA is TGCGCCAGCAGCCCCCAGACAGGGAGTCTCTACGAGCAGTACTTC. Encoded protein: CASSPQTGSLYEQYF. The chain links TRBV5-1 to TRBJ2-7, with 7 positions matching TRBD1. CDR1 is SGHRS and CDR2 is YFSETQ in the germline V gene. The CDR3 runs to 15 residues. Losses at the gene ends were 4 bases for V and 3 bases for J; bases not matched to a gene: 10.

The rearrangement uses TRBV12-3 or TRBV12-4 and TRBJ2-1; D unclear. V lost 3 bases, J lost 4 bases, and 7 bases lay in between. The CDR3 is 13 amino acids. In DNA form, the CDR3 reads TGTGCCAGCAGTTTTAAAGTTTACAATGAGCAGTTCTTC. Translated, it gives CASSFKVYNEQFF.